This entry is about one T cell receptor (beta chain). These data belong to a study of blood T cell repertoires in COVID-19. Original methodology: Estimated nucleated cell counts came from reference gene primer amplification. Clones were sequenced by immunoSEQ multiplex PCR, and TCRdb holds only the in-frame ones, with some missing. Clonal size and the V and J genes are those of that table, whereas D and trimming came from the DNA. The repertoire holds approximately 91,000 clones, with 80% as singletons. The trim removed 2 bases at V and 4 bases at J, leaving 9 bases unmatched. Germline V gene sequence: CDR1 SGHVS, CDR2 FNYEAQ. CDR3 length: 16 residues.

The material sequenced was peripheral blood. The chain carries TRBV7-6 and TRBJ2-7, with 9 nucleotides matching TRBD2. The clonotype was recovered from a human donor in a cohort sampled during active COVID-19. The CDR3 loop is CASSLRASGTWYEQYF. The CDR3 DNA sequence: TGTGCCAGCAGCTTAAGGGCTAGCGGGACTTGGTACGAGCAGTACTTC.